This passage covers 3 T cell receptor beta chains from one sample sequenced in a study of OX40 agonist ivuxolimab in advanced cancers. Profiling relied on immunoSEQ multiplex PCR, and the TCRdb table lists in-frame clones only, not all of them. The sample contains over 100,000 clones, approximately 94% of which appear only once. Sequences were derived from CD4+ or CD8+ T cells sorted from blood, sampled in a trial of the OX40 agonist ivuxolimab. These receptors were taken from an adult with an advanced solid tumor such as melanoma, head and neck, liver or kidney cancer.

The count of this clone is one. The chain employs TRBV28 and TRBJ2-5, with 7 bases fitting TRBD1. This CDR3 comprises 14 residues. Trimming took 10 bases from V and 1 from J; bases not matched to a gene: 9. Per germline, CDR1 MDHEN and CDR2 SYDVKM. CDR3 residues: CANNRTGPQETQYF. CDR3 DNA: TGTGCCAACAACCGGACAGGCCCCCAAGAGACCCAGTACTTC.

The chain recombines TRBV6-5 with TRBJ1-2; 7 nucleotides align to TRBD1. The trim removed 6 bases at V and 4 bases at J, leaving 8 bases unmatched. The CDR3 has 14 residues. Germline V lookup: CDR1 MNHEY, CDR2 SVGAGI. The CDR3 sequence: CASSRRTGSYGYTF. In nucleotides, the CDR3 is TGTGCCAGCAGCCGCAGGACAGGTTCCTATGGCTACACCTTC.

The chain recombines TRBV19 with TRBJ1-1; tentatively, D is TRBD1 (5 bases). This CDR3 comprises 15 residues. V was pared by 1 base and J by 6 bases, with 15 bases between. Per the germline V gene, CDR1 is LNHDA and CDR2 is SQIVND (reference sequence). CDR3 amino acids: CASSIGQRVSSEAFF. CDR3 coding DNA: TGTGCCAGTAGTATAGGACAGAGGGTAAGTTCTGAAGCTTTCTTT. Using reference TRBV19 and TRBJ1-1 for the parts outside the CDR3, the full variable domain is DGGITQSPKYLFRKEGQNVTLSCEQNLNHDAMYWYRQDPGQGLRLIYYSQIVNDFQKGDIAEGYSVSREKKESFPLTVTSAQKNPTAFYLCASSIGQRVSSEAFFGQGTRLTVV.